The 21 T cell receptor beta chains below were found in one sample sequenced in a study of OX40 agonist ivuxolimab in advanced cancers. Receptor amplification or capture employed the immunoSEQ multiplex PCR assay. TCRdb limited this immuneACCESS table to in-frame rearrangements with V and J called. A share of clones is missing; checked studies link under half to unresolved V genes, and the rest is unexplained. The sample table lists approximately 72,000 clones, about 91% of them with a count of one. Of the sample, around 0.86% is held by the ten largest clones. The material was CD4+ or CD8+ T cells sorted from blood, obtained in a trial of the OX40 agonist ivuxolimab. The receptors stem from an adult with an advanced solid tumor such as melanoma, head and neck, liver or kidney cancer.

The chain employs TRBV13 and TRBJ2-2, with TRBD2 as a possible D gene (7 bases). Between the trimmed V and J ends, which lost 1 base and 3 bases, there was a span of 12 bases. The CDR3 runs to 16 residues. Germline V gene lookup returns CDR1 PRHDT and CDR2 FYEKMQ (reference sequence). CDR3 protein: CASSLVLGGHTGELFF. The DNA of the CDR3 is TGTGCCAGCAGCTTAGTTCTCGGGGGGCACACCGGGGAGCTGTTTTTT.

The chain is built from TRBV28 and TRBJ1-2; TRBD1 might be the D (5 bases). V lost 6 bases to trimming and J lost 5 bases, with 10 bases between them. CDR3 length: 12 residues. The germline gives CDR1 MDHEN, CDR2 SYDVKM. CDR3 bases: TGTGCCAGCAGCCTGGAGGGGTATGGCTACACCTTC. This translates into CASSLEGYGYTF.

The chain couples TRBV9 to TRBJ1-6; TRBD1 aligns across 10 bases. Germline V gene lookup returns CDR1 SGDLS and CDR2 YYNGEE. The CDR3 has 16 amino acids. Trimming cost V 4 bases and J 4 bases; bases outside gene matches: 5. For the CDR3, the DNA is TGTGCCAGCAGCCCGCGGACAGGGGGGTATAATTCACCCCTCCACTTT. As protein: CASSPRTGGYNSPLHF.

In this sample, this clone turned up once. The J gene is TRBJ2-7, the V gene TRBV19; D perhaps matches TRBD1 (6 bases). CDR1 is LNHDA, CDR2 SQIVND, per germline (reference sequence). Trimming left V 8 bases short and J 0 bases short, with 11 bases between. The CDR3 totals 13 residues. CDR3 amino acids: CASGSQGSYEQYF. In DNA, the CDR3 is TGTGCCAGTGGATCACAGGGCTCCTACGAGCAGTACTTC.

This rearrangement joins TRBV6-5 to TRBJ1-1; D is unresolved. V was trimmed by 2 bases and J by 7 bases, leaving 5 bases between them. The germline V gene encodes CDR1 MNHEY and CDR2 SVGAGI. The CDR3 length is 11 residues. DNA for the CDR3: TGTGCCAGCAGTTACCTGGGTGAAGCTTTCTTT. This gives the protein CASSYLGEAFF.

CDR3 amino acids: CASSLGGTGGLDEQYF. For the CDR3, the DNA is TGCGCCAGCAGCTTGGGCGGGACAGGGGGATTGGACGAGCAGTACTTC. V is TRBV5-1 and J is TRBJ2-7, with 11 bases aligning to TRBD1. Germline-derived CDR1 and CDR2 are SGHRS and YFSETQ. The CDR3 runs 16 residues. V was pared by 0 bases and J by 5 bases, with 7 bases of the junction left unmatched.

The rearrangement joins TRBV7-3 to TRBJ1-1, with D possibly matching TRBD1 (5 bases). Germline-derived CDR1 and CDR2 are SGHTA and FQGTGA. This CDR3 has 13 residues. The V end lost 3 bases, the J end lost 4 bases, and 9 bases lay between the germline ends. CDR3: CASSLGGSTEAFF. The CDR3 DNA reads TGTGCCAGCAGCTTGGGGGGTTCCACTGAAGCTTTCTTT.

The CDR3 nucleotides are TGTGCCAGCAGACAACAGGGGGCGCGGTACGAGCAGTACTTC. Translation gives CASRQQGARYEQYF. This chain links TRBV7-2 with TRBJ2-7; 9 nucleotides match TRBD1. Germline CDR1 reads SGHTA; CDR2 reads FQGNSA. The length of the CDR3 is 14 residues. J gave up 4 bases and V 6 bases, and 7 bases lay outside the gene matches.

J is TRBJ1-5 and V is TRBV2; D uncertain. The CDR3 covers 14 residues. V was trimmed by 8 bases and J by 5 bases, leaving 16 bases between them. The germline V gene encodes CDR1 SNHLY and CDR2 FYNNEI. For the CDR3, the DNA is TGTGCCAGCTGTGTTGAGCAGGCGGATCAGCCCCAGCATTTT. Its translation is CASCVEQADQPQHF.

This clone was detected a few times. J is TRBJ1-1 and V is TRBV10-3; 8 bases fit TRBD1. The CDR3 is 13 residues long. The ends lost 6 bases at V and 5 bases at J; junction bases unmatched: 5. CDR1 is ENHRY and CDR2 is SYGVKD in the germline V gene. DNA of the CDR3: TGTGCCATCAGGGACAGGGATGCGACTGAAGCTTTCTTT. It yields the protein CAIRDRDATEAFF.

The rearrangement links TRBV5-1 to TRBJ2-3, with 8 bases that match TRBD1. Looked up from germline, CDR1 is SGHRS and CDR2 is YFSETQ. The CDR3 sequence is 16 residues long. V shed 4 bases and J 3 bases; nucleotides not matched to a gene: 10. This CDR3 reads CASSLGAGGMTDTQYF. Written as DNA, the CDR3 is TGCGCCAGCAGCCTGGGCGCAGGGGGCATGACAGATACGCAGTATTTT.

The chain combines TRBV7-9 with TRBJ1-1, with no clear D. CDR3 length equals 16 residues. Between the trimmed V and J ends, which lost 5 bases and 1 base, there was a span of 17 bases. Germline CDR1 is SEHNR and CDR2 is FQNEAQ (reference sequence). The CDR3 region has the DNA TGTGCCAGCAGCGGCGGGTGGAGGGTCGGGAACACTGAAGCTTTCTTT. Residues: CASSGGWRVGNTEAFF.

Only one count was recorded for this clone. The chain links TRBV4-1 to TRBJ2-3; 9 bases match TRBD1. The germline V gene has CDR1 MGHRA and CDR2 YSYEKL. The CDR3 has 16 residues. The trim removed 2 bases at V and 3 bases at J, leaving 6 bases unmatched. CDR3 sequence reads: CASSQPGQGQTDTQYF. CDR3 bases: TGCGCCAGCAGCCAACCCGGACAGGGGCAAACAGATACGCAGTATTTT.

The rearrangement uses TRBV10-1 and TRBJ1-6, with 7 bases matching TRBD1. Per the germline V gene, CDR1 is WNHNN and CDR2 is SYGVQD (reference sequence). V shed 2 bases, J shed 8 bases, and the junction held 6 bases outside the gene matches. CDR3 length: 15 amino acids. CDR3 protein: CASSETQGLHSPLHF. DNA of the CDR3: TGCGCCAGCAGTGAGACACAGGGGTTGCATTCACCCCTCCACTTT.

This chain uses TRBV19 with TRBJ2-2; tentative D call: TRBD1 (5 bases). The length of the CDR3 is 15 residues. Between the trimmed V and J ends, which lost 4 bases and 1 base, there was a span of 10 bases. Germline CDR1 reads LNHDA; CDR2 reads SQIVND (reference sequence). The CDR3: CASSNIGQNTGELFF. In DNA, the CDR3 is TGTGCCAGTAGTAACATTGGACAGAACACCGGGGAGCTGTTTTTT.

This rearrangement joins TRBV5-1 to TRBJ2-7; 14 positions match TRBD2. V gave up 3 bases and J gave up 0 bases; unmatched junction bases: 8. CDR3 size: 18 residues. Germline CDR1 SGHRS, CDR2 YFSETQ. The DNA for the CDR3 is TGCGCCAGCAGCTGGGGACTAGCGGGGGCCCTAAGCTCCTACGAGCAGTACTTC. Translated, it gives CASSWGLAGALSSYEQYF.

CDR3 nucleotide sequence: TGTGCCACCAGCAGAGATCGTCTTTCACCCCTCCACTTT. Translated: CATSRDRLSPLHF. The V and J genes are TRBV15 and TRBJ1-6, with D unclear. Germline V gene sequence: CDR1 LNHNV, CDR2 YYDKDF (reference sequence). The CDR3 consists of 13 residues. V lost 0 bases and J lost 9, with 6 bases in between. Combining the CDR3 with reference TRBV15 and TRBJ1-6 gives the whole variable domain DAMVIQNPRYQVTQFGKPVTLSCSQTLNHNVMYWYQQKSSQAPKLLFHYYDKDFNNEADTPDNFQSRRPNTSFCFLDIRSPGLGDTAMYLCATSRDRLSPLHFGNGTRLTVT.

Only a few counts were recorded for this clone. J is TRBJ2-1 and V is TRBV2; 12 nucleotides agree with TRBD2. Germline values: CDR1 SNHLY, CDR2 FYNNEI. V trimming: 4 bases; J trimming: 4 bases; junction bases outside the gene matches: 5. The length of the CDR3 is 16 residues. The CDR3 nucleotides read TGTGCCAGCAGTGCCCCGGGACTAGCGGGTTACAATGAGCAGTTCTTC. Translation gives CASSAPGLAGYNEQFF.

Here the CDR3 reads CASSPGQALNTGELFF. CDR3 DNA sequence: TGTGCCAGCAGCCCGGGACAGGCATTGAACACCGGGGAGCTGTTTTTT. The genes are TRBV7-6 and TRBJ2-2, with 8 bases matching TRBD1. Germline CDR1 and CDR2: SGHVS and FNYEAQ. The CDR3 has 16 amino acids. With V trimmed by 5 bases and J by 1 base, 6 bases remained unmatched. The variable domain in full, with the rest retrieved from reference TRBV7-6 and TRBJ2-2, is GAGVSQSPRYKVTKRGQDVALRCDPISGHVSLYWYRQALGQGPEFLTYFNYEAQQDKSGLPNDRFSAERPEGSISTLTIQRTEQRDSAMYRCASSPGQALNTGELFFGEGSRLTVL.

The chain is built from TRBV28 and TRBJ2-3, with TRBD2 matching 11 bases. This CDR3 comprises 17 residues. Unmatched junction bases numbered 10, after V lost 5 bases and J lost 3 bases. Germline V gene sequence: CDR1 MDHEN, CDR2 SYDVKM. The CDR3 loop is CASSRAGASGGTDTQYF. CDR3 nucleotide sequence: TGTGCCAGCAGTCGAGCCGGGGCTAGCGGGGGGACAGATACGCAGTATTTT.

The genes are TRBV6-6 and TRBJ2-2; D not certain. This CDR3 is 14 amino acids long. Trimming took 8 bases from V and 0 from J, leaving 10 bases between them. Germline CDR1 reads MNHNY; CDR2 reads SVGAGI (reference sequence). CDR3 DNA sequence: TGTGCCAGCTTTAGTGGCCCGAACACCGGGGAGCTGTTTTTT. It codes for CASFSGPNTGELFF.